This passage covers 32 T cell receptor beta chains from one sample sequenced in a study of OX40 agonist ivuxolimab in advanced cancers. Profiling relied on immunoSEQ multiplex PCR, and the TCRdb table lists in-frame clones only, not all of them. The sample lists approximately 100,000 clones; roughly 89% were seen once. Sequenced material: CD4+ or CD8+ T cells sorted from blood, taken in a trial of the OX40 agonist ivuxolimab. The origin of the receptors is an adult with an advanced solid tumor such as melanoma, head and neck, liver or kidney cancer.

Turning to this clone: Other DNA sequences in this sample translate to the same CDR3. The chain has TRBV30 and TRBJ2-7, with a weak D call TRBD1 (5 bases). Germline CDR1 and CDR2: GTSNPN and SVGIG (reference sequence). Trimming took off 2 bases at V and 7 bases at J, with 12 bases between the two ends. The CDR3 runs 12 residues. CDR3 coding DNA: TGTGCCTGGAGTTCGCAGGGTGTGGAGCAGTACTTC. As protein: CAWSSQGVEQYF.

This chain links TRBV2 with TRBJ2-2; perhaps TRBD1 as D (5 bases). There are 15 residues in the CDR3. Per germline, CDR1 SNHLY and CDR2 FYNNEI. Trimming left V 5 bases short and J 0 bases short, with 10 bases between. The chain's CDR3 is CASSRTTSNTGELFF. In DNA, the CDR3 is TGTGCCAGCAGTCGGACAACTTCGAACACCGGGGAGCTGTTTTTT.

The J gene is TRBJ2-1, the V gene TRBV6-5, with D unresolved. The V gene lost 2 bases and the J gene lost 8 bases, with 10 bases spanning the gap. CDR3 size: 13 residues. CDR1 is MNHEY, CDR2 SVGAGI, per germline. CDR3 loop: CASSYRARYEQFF. The DNA for the CDR3 is TGTGCCAGCAGTTACCGCGCACGGTATGAGCAGTTCTTC.

The rearrangement uses TRBV29-1 and TRBJ1-2, with D possibly TRBD1 on 5 matching bases. The germline V gene has CDR1 SQVTM and CDR2 ANQGSEA. V dropped 5 bases and J dropped 4 bases, with 14 bases sitting between them. CDR3 length: 13 residues. The chain's CDR3 is CSVFSTVPYGYTF. The DNA for the CDR3 is TGCAGCGTTTTTTCGACAGTCCCCTATGGCTACACCTTC. The full variable domain, in which reference TRBV29-1 and TRBJ1-2 provide the parts outside the CDR3, is SAVISQKPSRDICQRGTSLTIQCQVDSQVTMMFWYRQQPGQSLTLIATANQGSEATYESGFVIDKFPISRPNLTFSTLTVSNMSPEDSSIYLCSVFSTVPYGYTFGSGTRLTVV.

The V gene is TRBV2, the J gene TRBJ2-7; D call uncertain. V shed 5 bases and J shed 4 bases, with 6 bases lying between them. The CDR3 totals 11 residues. Germline-derived CDR1 and CDR2 are SNHLY and FYNNEI. The CDR3 is CASSLWYEQYF. The CDR3, as DNA: TGTGCCAGCAGTCTCTGGTACGAGCAGTACTTC.

This clone was counted between two and nine times. The gene calls are TRBV6-5 and TRBJ1-6; the D gene is possibly TRBD1 (6 bases). In germline, CDR1 is MNHEY, CDR2 SVGAGI. Trimming stripped 6 bases from V and 8 bases from J, with 11 bases between. The CDR3 has 13 amino acids. CDR3 in amino acids: CASSNTGYSPLHF. CDR3 nucleotide sequence: TGTGCCAGCAGCAACACAGGGTATTCACCCCTCCACTTT.

This rearrangement joins TRBV9 to TRBJ2-7; TRBD1 is a possible D gene (6 bases). The CDR3 contains 14 residues. Trimming removed 3 bases at V and 1 base at J, with 11 bases between. Germline CDR1 reads SGDLS; CDR2 reads YYNGEE. DNA for the CDR3: TGTGCCAGCAGCGCGGTGGACAGATCCTACGAGCAGTACTTC. Protein product: CASSAVDRSYEQYF. The full variable domain, rest sourced from reference TRBV9 and TRBJ2-7, is DSGVTQTPKHLITATGQRVTLRCSPRSGDLSVYWYQQSLDQGLQFLIQYYNGEERAKGNILERFSAQQFPDLHSELNLSSLELGDSALYFCASSAVDRSYEQYFGPGTRLTVT.

The rearrangement joins TRBV19 to TRBJ2-7, with D perhaps matching TRBD2 (6 bases). Trimming took off 4 bases at V and 3 bases at J, with 13 bases between the two ends. This CDR3 has 14 amino acids. Germline V gene data show CDR1 as LNHDA and CDR2 as SQIVND (reference sequence). The CDR3 sequence is CASSRGDLNYEQYF. In DNA form, the CDR3 reads TGTGCCAGTAGTAGGGGGGACCTTAACTACGAGCAGTACTTC.

This clone occurred a few times. The chain uses TRBV2 and TRBJ1-1; TRBD1 matches 8 bases. CDR3 size: 13 residues. J was trimmed by 5 bases and V by 7 bases; bases with no gene match: 6. In germline, CDR1 is SNHLY, CDR2 FYNNEI. The CDR3 coding sequence is TGTGCCAGCATCCAGGGGGCGCAAACTGAAGCTTTCTTT. It is translated as CASIQGAQTEAFF.

V is TRBV9 and J is TRBJ1-2; 7 bases are shared with TRBD1. Germline CDR1 reads SGDLS; CDR2 reads YYNGEE. This CDR3 contains 14 residues. The V and J ends lost 0 bases and 8 bases, in that order; junction bases with no gene match: 7. This chain's CDR3 is CASSVGTGRRGYTF. CDR3 sequence (DNA): TGTGCCAGCAGCGTAGGGACAGGCCGTAGGGGCTACACCTTC.

The V gene is TRBV2, the J gene TRBJ2-3; no firm D call. Germline V gives CDR1 SNHLY, CDR2 FYNNEI. The V gene lost 3 bases and the J gene lost 3 bases, with 7 bases spanning the gap. CDR3 length: 13 amino acids. In nucleotides, the CDR3 is TGTGCCAGCAGTGATTGGGTAACAGATACGCAGTATTTT. Encoded protein: CASSDWVTDTQYF.

In the case of this clone: Other DNA sequences in the same sample also yield this CDR3. The chain links TRBV30 to TRBJ2-5; weak D call: TRBD1 (6 bases). Germline values: CDR1 GTSNPN, CDR2 SVGIG (reference sequence). CDR3 length: 12 amino acids. V dropped 2 bases and J dropped 2 bases, with 6 bases sitting between them. The CDR3 bases are TGTGCCTGGAGTAGGGGGCAAGAGACCCAGTACTTC. It yields the protein CAWSRGQETQYF. Combining the CDR3 with reference TRBV30 and TRBJ2-5 gives the whole variable domain SQTIHQWPATLVQPVGSPLSLECTVEGTSNPNLYWYRQAAGRGLQLLFYSVGIGQISSEVPQNLSASRPQDRQFILSSKKLLLSDSGFYLCAWSRGQETQYFGPGTRLLVL.

The CDR3 reads CASSEQTGSQETQYF. The CDR3, as DNA: TGTGCCAGCAGTGAACAAACAGGAAGCCAAGAGACCCAGTACTTC. The chain has TRBV2 and TRBJ2-5, with D maybe TRBD1 (5 bases). CDR3 size: 15 residues. V gave up 2 bases and J gave up 1 base, with 11 bases separating them. Germline V gene data show CDR1 as SNHLY and CDR2 as FYNNEI.

This chain connects TRBV10-3 to TRBJ1-1; 7 positions agree with TRBD1. J lost 3 bases, V lost 10 bases, and 2 bases had no gene match. Germline lookup yields CDR1 ENHRY and CDR2 SYGVKD. The CDR3 is 11 residues long. This CDR3 reads CATGTDTEAFF. The CDR3 DNA reads as TGTGCCACAGGGACAGACACTGAAGCTTTCTTT.

This chain joins TRBV7-2 and TRBJ1-1, with 8 bases lining up with TRBD1. Germline V gives CDR1 SGHTA, CDR2 FQGNSA. With V trimmed by 5 bases and J by 5 bases, 7 bases remained unmatched. The CDR3 spans 14 residues. The CDR3: CASSRQGQWTEAFF. CDR3 in DNA: TGTGCCAGCAGCAGACAGGGGCAGTGGACTGAAGCTTTCTTT.

The rearrangement joins TRBV6-6 to TRBJ1-5, with 7 bases identical to TRBD1. V shed 5 bases, J shed 5 bases, and the junction held 3 bases outside the gene matches. This CDR3 is built from 13 residues. In germline, CDR1 is MNHNY, CDR2 SVGAGI (reference sequence). For the CDR3, the DNA is TGTGCCAGCAGTCCACAGGGGTATCAGCCCCAGCATTTT. This gives the protein CASSPQGYQPQHF.

This chain joins TRBV9 and TRBJ1-2, with 9 nucleotides matching TRBD1. The CDR3 consists of 14 residues. Trimming at V came to 2 bases and at J to 8 bases, leaving 7 bases not matched to a gene. CDR1 and CDR2 from the germline V gene are SGDLS and YYNGEE. CDR3 sequence reads: CASSVEQGAGGYTF. The CDR3 DNA is TGTGCCAGCAGCGTCGAACAGGGGGCTGGGGGCTACACCTTC.

The chain uses TRBV6-5 and TRBJ1-1; a weak D match, TRBD1 (5 bases). The CDR3 is 14 residues long. The V end lost 6 bases, the J end lost 1 base, and 12 bases lay between the germline ends. Germline CDR1 reads MNHEY; CDR2 reads SVGAGI. The CDR3 is CASRSRQTNTEAFF. The CDR3 nucleotides are TGTGCCAGCAGATCTCGACAGACGAACACTGAAGCTTTCTTT.

The V call is TRBV5-1, the J call TRBJ1-1; D call uncertain. V lost 5 bases, J lost 0 bases, and 11 bases lay in between. Germline CDR1 is SGHRS and CDR2 is YFSETQ. The CDR3 extends over 14 amino acids. CDR3 residues: CASREEGMNTEAFF. Written as DNA, the CDR3 is TGCGCCAGCAGAGAGGAGGGAATGAACACTGAAGCTTTCTTT.

The rearrangement joins TRBV28 to TRBJ1-2, with 11 bases fitting TRBD1. Germline V lookup: CDR1 MDHEN, CDR2 SYDVKM. Trimming cost V 6 bases and J 8 bases; bases outside gene matches: 11. The CDR3 has 15 amino acids. DNA for the CDR3: TGTGCCAGCAGCTTCGGACAGGGGGCTCCCGGGGGCTACACCTTC. This gives the protein CASSFGQGAPGGYTF.

The chain uses TRBV7-2 and TRBJ1-6; no definite D call. CDR3 length: 13 amino acids. The V gene lost 5 bases and the J gene lost 10 bases, with 12 bases spanning the gap. Germline values: CDR1 SGHTA, CDR2 FQGNSA. The CDR3 loop is CASSPTRTSPLHF. In nucleotides, the CDR3 is TGTGCCAGCAGCCCAACTAGGACCTCACCCCTCCACTTT. Full variable domain (missing parts from reference TRBV7-2 and TRBJ1-6): GAGVSQSPSNKVTEKGKDVELRCDPISGHTALYWYRQSLGQGLEFLIYFQGNSAPDKSGLPSDRFSAERTGGSVSTLTIQRTQQEDSAVYLCASSPTRTSPLHFGNGTRLTVT.

CDR3 DNA sequence: TGTGCCAGCAGCTCGAACCCCAACCAGGGGGCCAGCGAGCAGTACTTC. Its translation: CASSSNPNQGASEQYF. This chain connects TRBV7-2 to TRBJ2-7; the match to TRBD1 covers 8 bases. CDR1 and CDR2 from the germline V gene are SGHTA and FQGNSA. V dropped 4 bases and J dropped 6; count of bases not matched to a gene: 14. The CDR3 consists of 16 residues.

V gene TRBV9 combines with J gene TRBJ1-3; no firm D call. Germline V CDR1 and CDR2: SGDLS, YYNGEE. The CDR3 is 13 residues long. Trimming pared 3 bases from V and 4 bases from J, leaving 8 bases between. CDR3 in amino acids: CASSALGGNTIYF. CDR3 nucleotide sequence: TGTGCCAGCAGCGCCCTTGGAGGAAACACCATATATTTT.

The chain joins TRBV19 to TRBJ2-1, with no clear D. The CDR3 has 15 amino acids. V gave up 5 bases and J gave up 0 bases, with 11 bases separating them. Per the germline V gene, CDR1 is LNHDA and CDR2 is SQIVND (reference sequence). CDR3 sequence (DNA): TGTGCCAGTAGTTCCCACGCGGACTCCTACAATGAGCAGTTCTTC. This sequence encodes CASSSHADSYNEQFF.

This clone was seen more than once but under ten times. The rearrangement links TRBV30 to TRBJ1-2, with D maybe TRBD1 (5 bases). The CDR3 has 14 amino acids. V lost 2 bases to trimming and J lost 7 bases, with 17 bases between them. Germline assignment: CDR1 GTSNPN and CDR2 SVGIG (reference sequence). CDR3 sequence (DNA): TGTGCCTGGAGTCAACCGGCCAGGGATCGTGGCTACACCTTC. Its protein product is CAWSQPARDRGYTF.

Here the CDR3 reads CASSLRGEKDTQYF. In DNA form, the CDR3 reads TGTGCCAGCAGCTTAAGGGGGGAGAAAGATACGCAGTATTTT. The V call is TRBV11-2, the J call TRBJ2-3; D is tentatively TRBD1 or TRBD2 (6 bases each). Trimming cost V 2 bases and J 5 bases, with 11 bases left between them. Looked up from germline, CDR1 is SGHAT and CDR2 is FQNNGV. The CDR3 length is 14 residues. The full variable domain, its missing parts supplied by reference TRBV11-2 and TRBJ2-3, is EAGVAQSPRYKIIEKRQSVAFWCNPISGHATLYWYQQILGQGPKLLIQFQNNGVVDDSQLPKDRFSAERLKGVDSTLKIQPAKLEDSAVYLCASSLRGEKDTQYFGPGTRLTVL.

The J gene is TRBJ2-1, the V gene TRBV10-1; 9 nucleotides align to TRBD2. With V trimmed by 0 bases and J by 0 bases, 3 bases remained unmatched. The CDR3 extends over 17 amino acids. CDR1 and CDR2 (germline): WNHNN, SYGVQD (reference sequence). The CDR3 reads CASSESSGGSSYNEQFF. CDR3 DNA: TGCGCCAGCAGTGAGTCAAGCGGGGGGAGCTCCTACAATGAGCAGTTCTTC.

This clone was picked up one time. The chain uses TRBV7-8 and TRBJ2-7; TRBD2 matches at 7 bases. Per the germline V gene, CDR1 is SGHVS and CDR2 is FQNEAQ. CDR3 length equals 14 residues. V lost 3 bases and J lost 3; bases outside the gene matches: 5. CDR3 bases: TGTGCCAGCAGCTTGGGAGGGAGATTCTACGAGCAGTACTTC. It codes for CASSLGGRFYEQYF.

This clone was recorded once. The rearrangement uses TRBV6-5 and TRBJ1-4, with D possibly being TRBD1 (6 bases). V lost 2 bases and J lost 8, with 12 bases in between. CDR1 is MNHEY and CDR2 is SVGAGI in the germline V gene. This CDR3 has 14 amino acids. The CDR3 coding sequence is TGTGCCAGCAGTTACGTACAGGGCCGGGAAAAACTGTTTTTT. It specifies CASSYVQGREKLFF.

The rearrangement links TRBV7-2 to TRBJ2-5, with 9 bases aligning to TRBD1. V shed 9 bases and J 3 bases; nucleotides not matched to a gene: 8. CDR1 is SGHTA, CDR2 FQGNSA, per germline. The CDR3 consists of 14 residues. In nucleotides, the CDR3 is TGTGCCAGTAGACCTGGGACAGGGAAAGAGACCCAGTACTTC. Residues: CASRPGTGKETQYF. Combining the CDR3 with reference TRBV7-2 and TRBJ2-5 gives the whole variable domain GAGVSQSPSNKVTEKGKDVELRCDPISGHTALYWYRQSLGQGLEFLIYFQGNSAPDKSGLPSDRFSAERTGGSVSTLTIQRTQQEDSAVYLCASRPGTGKETQYFGPGTRLLVL.

This chain uses TRBV7-9 with TRBJ1-3; D is perhaps TRBD1 (5 bases). V shed 3 bases and J shed 4 bases, with 13 bases lying between them. The germline CDR1 and CDR2 sequences are SEHNR and FQNEAQ (reference sequence). The CDR3 covers 15 residues. Written as DNA, the CDR3 is TGTGCCAGCAGCTTGGCAAAGGGGCCCGGAAACACCATATATTTT. Encoded protein: CASSLAKGPGNTIYF.

J is TRBJ2-3 and V is TRBV5-4, with TRBD2 matching over 11 bases. Germline V gives CDR1 SGHNT, CDR2 YYREEE (reference sequence). The junction had 6 bases not matched to a gene; V was cut back by 5 bases and J by 4 bases. CDR3 length equals 15 residues. The CDR3 region is CASRSLAGGADTQYF. The CDR3 DNA is TGTGCCAGCAGGTCGCTAGCGGGGGGCGCAGATACGCAGTATTTT.